A selection of T cell receptor beta chains follows, all from one sample in a study of siplizumab effects on memory and regulatory T cells. Sequencing used immunoSEQ multiplex PCR; TCRdb keeps in-frame clones, though not all of them. Of 2,500 or so clones listed, roughly 69% are singletons. The sample taken for sequencing was TEMRA CD8+ T cells sorted from blood. The source is a human donor in good health. Both conserved end residues are part of each CDR3. A D gene is named only where the DNA matches it firmly. Where a row states a size, it is once, few, many or the class of an expanded clone; other rows omit it.

cdr3_nt,cdr3_aa,v_call,j_call,clone_size,d_call
TGTGCCAGCAGCCGAAATGAGCAGTTCTTC,CASSRNEQFF,TRBV11-2,TRBJ2-1,few,-
TGTGCCAGCAGCTTCAAGGACTGGGTGAACACTGAAGCTTTCTTT,CASSFKDWVNTEAFF,TRBV7-9,TRBJ1-1,-,-
TGTGCCAGCAGGCCGACAGGGAACGGTGAGCCCCAGCATTTT,CASRPTGNGEPQHF,TRBV6-5,TRBJ1-5,medium-sized,TRBD1
TGTGCCAGCAGCTGGTCTCAGCGGGGGGCGGACAATGAGCAGTTCTTC,CASSWSQRGADNEQFF,TRBV7-6,TRBJ2-1,-,TRBD2
TGTGCCAGCAGCCCCGGGACAGTCTATGGCTACACCTTC,CASSPGTVYGYTF,TRBV7-9,TRBJ1-2,-,TRBD1
TGTGCCAGCAGCCAACAGAGTTACAATGAGCAGTTCTTC,CASSQQSYNEQFF,TRBV7-8,TRBJ2-1,-,-
TGTGCCAGTAGTCACATTAGCGGGAGAGGTTACAATGAGCAGTTCTTC,CASSHISGRGYNEQFF,TRBV19,TRBJ2-1,-,TRBD2
TGTGCCAGCAGCTGGGACCCCGCGGGTTTCATTAGCACAGATACGCAGTATTTT,CASSWDPAGFISTDTQYF,TRBV7-8,TRBJ2-3,few,-
TGTGCCAGCAGCCAAACATCTGAAGCTTTCTTT,CASSQTSEAFF,TRBV4-2,TRBJ1-1,few,-
TGTGCCAGTAGTATAGCAAGCTTTGAAGCTTTCTTT,CASSIASFEAFF,TRBV19,TRBJ1-1,-,-
TGTGCCAGCAGTGAAGCGGGGGACAGTTCCTACGAGCAGTACTTC,CASSEAGDSSYEQYF,TRBV2,TRBJ2-7,-,TRBD1
TGTGCCAGCAGTTTAACTGACAACAATGAGCAGTTCTTC,CASSLTDNNEQFF,TRBV6-4,TRBJ2-1,-,-
TGCGCCAGCAGCCAGTACACAAACAGCAATCAGCCCCAGCATTTT,CASSQYTNSNQPQHF,TRBV4-3,TRBJ1-5,-,-
TGTGCCAGCAGCTTAGGGTATCTCCCCATCTCTGGAAACACCATATATTTT,CASSLGYLPISGNTIYF,TRBV7-8,TRBJ1-3,-,-
TGCGCCAGCAGCTACACTGATTATCAGCCCCAGCATTTT,CASSYTDYQPQHF,TRBV4-1,TRBJ1-5,-,-
TGTGCCAGCAGCTCGCCCAGCCGGACGGAGACCCAGTACTTC,CASSSPSRTETQYF,TRBV5-4,TRBJ2-5,-,-
TGTGCCAGCAGTTGGGGTGGCGGGTTCTACGAGCAGTACTTC,CASSWGGGFYEQYF,TRBV27,TRBJ2-7,-,-
TGTGCCAGCAGCTTAACAGGGCCCTATGGCTACACCTTC,CASSLTGPYGYTF,TRBV7-1,TRBJ1-2,-,-
TGTGCCAGCAGCTTGGTAGGACCCCAAGAGACCCAGTACTTC,CASSLVGPQETQYF,TRBV4-2,TRBJ2-5,few,-
TGTGCCAGCAGCTTGTTGGGTTCTCCCTCCTATGGCTACACCTTC,CASSLLGSPSYGYTF,TRBV5-4,TRBJ1-2,large,-
TGTGCCAGCAGCTTTCCAGGGGCTGAAGCTTTCTTT,CASSFPGAEAFF,TRBV27,TRBJ1-1,few,-
TGTGCCAGCAGCGCTACCCGAAGCGGGACAGGGTTTTGGGAGCAGTACTTC,CASSATRSGTGFWEQYF,TRBV5-8,TRBJ2-7,-,TRBD1
TGTGCCAGCAGCCCCAATTTGGCCTACGAGCAGTACTTC,CASSPNLAYEQYF,TRBV14,TRBJ2-7,-,-
TGTGCCAGCTCACCACCGGAGGTCGTCATTCAGTACTTC,CASSPPEVVIQYF,TRBV18,TRBJ2-4,-,-
TGTGCCAGCAGCTTGTTGGGTTCTCCCTCCTATGGCTACACCTTC,CASSLLGSPSYGYTF,TRBV5-6,TRBJ1-2,-,-
TGTGCCAACCAGGCCGCAGGGGACCTTTATAATTCACCCCTCCACTTT,CANQAAGDLYNSPLHF,TRBV2,TRBJ1-6,once,-
TGTGCCAGCAGTTTATTCGGGACAGGACGAAGGGGCTACACCTTC,CASSLFGTGRRGYTF,TRBV27,TRBJ1-2,-,TRBD1
TGCGCCAGCAGCCAAGAAAGGTTTGTCCCTATGAACACTGAAGCTTTCTTT,CASSQERFVPMNTEAFF,TRBV4-1,TRBJ1-1,few,-
TGTGCCAGCAGCTCGGACAGGGACGAGCAGTACTTC,CASSSDRDEQYF,TRBV11-3,TRBJ2-7,-,TRBD1
TGTGCCAGCAGCCAACATATGGGGGGCTACGAGCAGTACTTC,CASSQHMGGYEQYF,TRBV4-2,TRBJ2-7,few,-
TGTGCCAGCAGCTTAGGGACTAGCGGAACCTACGGGCAGTTCTTC,CASSLGTSGTYGQFF,TRBV5-6,TRBJ2-1,-,TRBD2
TGTGCCAGCTCACCAATCGCGGCTCAGCCCCAGCATTTT,CASSPIAAQPQHF,TRBV18,TRBJ1-5,-,-
TGTGCCAGCAGCGTAGATGGGACAGCGGGCGAGCAGTACTTC,CASSVDGTAGEQYF,TRBV9,TRBJ2-7,few,-
TGTGCCAGCAGCCAGGGTGTAGGACACACCGGGGAGCTGTTTTTT,CASSQGVGHTGELFF,TRBV11-2,TRBJ2-2,-,-
TGTGCCTCCTCTAACGGAGGTTGGGACGAACAAACAGATACGCAGTATTTT,CASSNGGWDEQTDTQYF,TRBV10-3,TRBJ2-3,medium-sized,-